This T cell receptor beta chain was recovered during a study of Graves' ophthalmopathy and Graves' hyperthyroidism. Notes on the study in general: Most thyroid clonotypes with frequency above 0.001 were detected in blood too.

Amplification targeted the TCR beta CDR3 regions, with RNA transcripts as the source material. HTBI primers served in a first-round RT-PCR, which a second-round multiplex PCR followed. From the multiplex PCR reads, TCRdb called clonotypes with MiXCR, one entry per CDR3 protein. The profile shows roughly 220,000 distinct CDR3 sequences, around 45% of them singletons. The CDR3 covers 18 residues. Germline CDR1 reads SQVTM; CDR2 reads ANQGSEA. V gave up 1 base and J gave up 3 bases, with 24 bases separating them. This clonotype has more than one count but fewer than ten. Antigen: not known. Material for sequencing was peripheral blood. This rearrangement joins TRBV29-1 to TRBJ2-5; D is perhaps TRBD2 (6 bases). This receptor was identified in an adult man with Graves' ophthalmopathy. This CDR3 reads CSVEGGQGGSPPKETQYF. In DNA, the CDR3 is TGCAGCGTTGAAGGCGGTCAGGGAGGAAGTCCACCTAAAGAGACCCAGTACTTC.